This T cell receptor beta chain stems from a study of CD8 T cells in ankylosing spondylitis. To note about this clonotype: Its antigen remains unknown.

CDR3 length: 15 amino acids. V lost 5 bases and J lost 6; bases outside the gene matches: 5. General study findings and limits: Seemingly distinctive of ankylosing spondylitis blood was a TCR beta motif formed by eight highly homologous variants.

Preparation of TCR beta libraries was done by quantitative 5'-RACE with molecular barcodes. TCRdb independently ran MiXCR on the 5' RACE reads; one entry per CDR3 protein. The sample has roughly 470,000 distinct CDR3 sequences; roughly 26% are singletons. The sequence came from a male donor with ankylosing spondylitis. Source material: blood, either unsorted or a sorted T cell fraction (not recorded which). The chain joins TRBV12-3 or TRBV12-4 to TRBJ2-2, with 11 bases fitting TRBD1. CDR3 bases: TGTGCCAGCAGTGGGACAGGGGGAATCCCCGGGGAGCTGTTTTTT. Translating it yields CASSGTGGIPGELFF.